This T cell receptor beta chain was found in a study of T cells expressing NK-cell markers (dated by TCRdb to the early 2020s). Notes on the research overall: In sorted CD3+CD56+NKG2C+, CD3+CD56+NKG2C- and CD3+CD56-NKG2C+ T-cell subsets from about eight donors, TCR beta-chain repertoires were profiled. Seven of the eight sequenced donors were HCMV-seropositive and one was HCMV-seronegative. Randomly selected healthy volunteers, three men and five women, were used as the eight sequenced donors. Sequencing of the libraries produced 2 x 150 bp reads on Illumina HiSeq 2000/2500, MiSeq or NextSeq.

Comment on this clonotype: Its antigen remains unidentified.

This sample was sequenced with an Illumina HiSeq 2000. 5'RACE template switching, by which a universal primer site and unique molecular identifiers were added, was used to make TCR beta cDNA libraries. cDNA synthesis was primed from the TCR beta constant segment and was followed by two successive PCR amplification steps. The authors' analysis ran thus. MIGEC was used to demultiplex reads and group the reads by UMI, and MiTCR was used to assemble and quantify clonotypes. Only TCR cDNA sequences supported by at least two reads were kept to exclude erroneous sequences. The tcR package was used for downstream repertoire analysis, and clonotypes were matched between fractions using CDR3 nucleotide sequence together with V segment. VDJmatch was used to annotate antigen specificity against VDJdb, with one amino acid substitution allowed in CDR3. Following reprocessing of the reads by TCRdb, the data hold one row per CDR3 protein sequence and no DNA is available. The V and J calls reflect TCRdb's pipeline rather than the authors' work. The sample table includes about 32,000 distinct CDR3 sequences. The ten largest clones capture approximately 60% of the sample.

On the study overall, not on this receptor specifically: Whether the expanded NKG2C-expressing T cell clones were specific for HCMV antigens was left unclear. Those dominant clonotypes were again the most abundant among CD3+CD56-NKG2C+ cells in a few donors, at roughly 25-60.1%. For about 6 donors, the dominant CD3+CD56+NKG2C+ clonotypes were among the top 10 CD8+ clonotypes and accounted for roughly 1.0-8% of CD8+ T cells.

To determine HCMV serostatus, a commercial ELISA kit was used to detect HCMV-specific IgG in serum. Ficoll density gradient centrifugation was used to isolate peripheral blood mononuclear cells from blood. The CDR3 goes from the cysteine to the phenylalanine over 15 residues. The record lacks a DNA sequence. CDR1 and CDR2 (PRHDT, FYEKMQ) derive from the germline V gene (reference sequence). The specimen was blood T cells: a sorted CD56 or NKG2C T cell subset, CD4+ or CD8+ T cells, or bulk PBMC T cells (not recorded which). This sequence was found in a woman between 18 and 70 years old in good health. The receptor chain draws on TRBV13 and TRBJ2-2; TCRdb outputs TRBD1, but without DNA this stays unchecked. The encoded CDR3 is CASSLRGGYTGELFF.